The entry that follows covers one TCR beta chain sequence. The data derive from a study of blood T cell repertoires in COVID-19. Study at large: PBMCs, B-cell-depleted T cells, or T cells were the source of the cDNA or gDNA that made up the material.

Data came from immunoSEQ multiplex PCR; TCRdb stores just in-frame clones and leaves some out. The sample lists some 93,000 clones, 70% to 80% occurring once. V lost 6 bases and J 5 bases, leaving 13 bases between the germline ends. The CDR3 loop spans 14 amino acids. CDR1 is LNHDA and CDR2 is SQIVND in the germline V gene (reference sequence). The specimen sequenced was peripheral blood. V is TRBV19 and J is TRBJ2-2, with TRBD1 as a possible D gene (6 bases). The sequence came from a human donor in a cohort sampled during active COVID-19. CDR3 in DNA: TGTGCCAGTAGGGACAGAAGAAGAACCGGGGAGCTGTTTTTT. This translates into CASRDRRRTGELFF.